This T cell receptor (beta chain) originates from a study of glioma-infiltrating T cells after dendritic cell vaccination. V dropped 6 bases and J dropped 2 bases, with 13 bases sitting between them. CDR3 length equals 14 residues. Germline CDR1 MNHEY, CDR2 SVGAGI. Profiled with immunoSEQ multiplex PCR; TCRdb holds only in-frame clones, not every one. Counted here are around 89,000 clones, approximately 90% occurring once; the ten biggest clones make up 15% to 17%. The J gene is TRBJ1-2, the V gene TRBV6-5; D call uncertain. This TCR came from a human donor with glioblastoma. Sequencing used blood, obtained before dendritic cell vaccination. This CDR3 reads CASSRGGLNYGYTF. The DNA of the CDR3 is TGTGCCAGCAGCCGCGGAGGACTGAACTATGGCTACACCTTC.